Following are 27 T cell receptor beta chains from one sample sequenced in a study of cytotoxic CD8 clonotypes in ibrutinib-treated CLL. Only in-frame clones appear in the TCRdb table, and some are missing; sequencing was by immunoSEQ multiplex PCR. This sample has over 95,000 clones, with 58% found just once. The sequencing here drew on PBMCs, taken after 24 months of ibrutinib treatment. These TCRs come from a human donor with chronic lymphocytic leukemia.

The chain has TRBV18 and TRBJ2-5; 7 nucleotides match TRBD2. The trim removed 6 bases at V and 7 bases at J, leaving 11 bases unmatched. CDR1 KGHSH and CDR2 LQKENI come from the germline V gene. The CDR3 runs 14 residues. The CDR3 here is CASSHRSREGTQYF. The CDR3 nucleotides are TGTGCCAGCTCCCACCGATCGAGGGAGGGGACCCAGTACTTC.

The chain joins TRBV4-1 to TRBJ2-5; D remains unclear. The CDR3 is made up of 16 amino acids. The germline V gene encodes CDR1 MGHRA and CDR2 YSYEKL. Trimming removed 1 base at V and 1 base at J, with 13 bases between. The CDR3 here is CASSQVNMGFQETQYF. In DNA, the CDR3 is TGCGCCAGCAGCCAAGTGAATATGGGATTCCAAGAGACCCAGTACTTC.

The chain is built from TRBV6-5 and TRBJ2-3; D gene uncertain. V was clipped by 2 bases and J by 4 bases, with 13 bases between them. The germline V gene encodes CDR1 MNHEY and CDR2 SVGAGI. The CDR3 contains 15 residues. The CDR3 reads CASSYAITAADTQYF. As DNA, the CDR3 is TGTGCCAGCAGTTACGCTATTACCGCAGCAGATACGCAGTATTTT.

The chain joins TRBV20-1 to TRBJ2-1, with D possibly matching TRBD2 (6 bases). Between the trimmed V and J ends, which lost 3 bases and 15 bases, there was a span of 12 bases. There are 10 residues in the CDR3. Germline assignment: CDR1 DFQATT and CDR2 SNEGSKA (reference sequence). CDR3 amino acids: CSASPRGVFF. The CDR3, as DNA: TGCAGTGCTAGCCCGCGGGGCGTGTTCTTC.

The chain carries TRBV25-1 and TRBJ2-7, with D perhaps TRBD1 (6 bases). Between the trimmed V and J ends, which lost 9 bases and 3 bases, there was a span of 12 bases. Germline CDR1 is MGHDK and CDR2 is SYGVNS. CDR3 size: 12 residues. The CDR3 is CASRAGDYEQYF. DNA for the CDR3: TGTGCCAGTAGGGCAGGGGACTACGAGCAGTACTTC.

The chain is built from TRBV5-4 and TRBJ2-4; 9 positions agree with TRBD1. CDR3 length: 15 amino acids. After removal of 3 bases from V and 6 bases from J, the junction contained 7 bases not matched to a gene. Germline CDR1 and CDR2: SGHNT and YYREEE (reference sequence). The DNA for the CDR3 is TGTGCCAGCAGCTGGGAACAGGGGGCTGGAAACATTCAGTACTTC. Encoded protein: CASSWEQGAGNIQYF. Variable domain in full (rest from reference TRBV5-4 and TRBJ2-4): ETGVTQSPTHLIKTRGQQVTLRCSSQSGHNTVSWYQQALGQGPQFIFQYYREEENGRGNFPPRFSGLQFPNYSSELNVNALELDDSALYLCASSWEQGAGNIQYFGAGTRLSVL.

This chain links TRBV6-6 with TRBJ2-1; the match to TRBD2 covers 8 bases. Germline V lookup: CDR1 MNHNY, CDR2 SVGAGI (reference sequence). The CDR3 spans 14 residues. V dropped 8 bases and J dropped 7; count of bases not matched to a gene: 10. Written as DNA, the CDR3 is TGTGCCAGCGGCACTAGCGGCTTAAGGAATGAGCAGTTCTTC. It specifies CASGTSGLRNEQFF.

The chain joins TRBV5-1 to TRBJ1-6; the D gene is possibly TRBD1 (5 bases). This CDR3 spans 14 amino acids. The V end was cut by 0 bases, the J end by 10 bases, with 11 bases between. CDR1 and CDR2 (germline): SGHRS, YFSETQ. CDR3 protein: CASSLGQPGSPLHF. The DNA of the CDR3 is TGCGCCAGCAGCTTGGGACAGCCGGGGTCACCCCTCCACTTT.

The count of this clone is one. The genes are TRBV6-5 and TRBJ1-2; 9 bases match TRBD1. Germline assignment: CDR1 MNHEY and CDR2 SVGAGI. The ends lost 6 bases at V and 7 bases at J; junction bases unmatched: 6. The CDR3 covers 13 residues. The CDR3, as DNA: TGTGCCAGCAGGCCCGGGACAGGGTCTGGCTACACCTTC. Its translation is CASRPGTGSGYTF.

The chain is built from TRBV7-2 and TRBJ2-7; 7 bases match TRBD1. This CDR3 spans 15 amino acids. The trim removed 4 bases at V and 0 bases at J, leaving 6 bases unmatched. Germline loops: CDR1 SGHTA, CDR2 FQGNSA. The CDR3 nucleotides are TGTGCCAGCAGCTCTACAGGGGCCAGCTCCTACGAGCAGTACTTC. This codes for CASSSTGASSYEQYF.

This clone was recorded a few times. The rearrangement joins TRBV5-1 to TRBJ2-2; 10 bases align to TRBD2. Germline V gene lookup returns CDR1 SGHRS and CDR2 YFSETQ. The V and J ends lost 4 bases and 0 bases, in that order; junction bases with no gene match: 9. The CDR3 consists of 18 residues. The CDR3 reads CASSPEPSGGSNTGELFF. DNA for the CDR3: TGCGCCAGCAGCCCGGAACCTAGCGGGGGTTCGAACACCGGGGAGCTGTTTTTT.

The CDR3 loop is CASGFTGTGIPDTQYF. DNA of the CDR3: TGTGCTAGTGGATTTACCGGGACAGGGATCCCAGATACGCAGTATTTT. The chain joins TRBV12-5 to TRBJ2-3; 9 bases agree with TRBD1. This CDR3 region has 16 residues. From germline, CDR1 is LGHNT and CDR2 FRNRAP. The junction had 11 bases not matched to a gene; V was cut back by 6 bases and J by 4 bases.

V gene TRBV7-2 combines with J gene TRBJ1-6; D ambiguous. The CDR3 is made up of 14 amino acids. V was clipped by 2 bases and J by 9 bases, with 11 bases between them. CDR1 and CDR2 (germline): SGHTA, FQGNSA. The CDR3 here is CASSLMVGSSPLHF. The CDR3 nucleotides read TGTGCCAGCAGCTTAATGGTCGGGAGTTCACCCCTCCACTTT.

This clone has ten or more counts. The genes are TRBV5-1 and TRBJ2-7, with D possibly TRBD1 on 6 matching bases. CDR1 is SGHRS and CDR2 is YFSETQ in the germline V gene. CDR3 length: 14 residues. Trimming shortened V by 2 bases and J by 1 base, and 10 bases separated the two germline ends. In DNA form, the CDR3 reads TGCGCCAGCAGCTTCGGGGACACTTCCTACGAGCAGTACTTC. As protein: CASSFGDTSYEQYF.

The table lists this clone with a few counts. The V gene is TRBV2, the J gene TRBJ2-2, with a weak D call TRBD2 (6 bases). The CDR3 loop spans 15 amino acids. The V end was cut by 8 bases, the J end by 2 bases, with 15 bases between. The germline V gene encodes CDR1 SNHLY and CDR2 FYNNEI. CDR3 protein: CASLGGPVNTGELFF. As DNA, the CDR3 is TGTGCCAGCTTGGGAGGTCCAGTTAACACCGGGGAGCTGTTTTTT.

The rearrangement joins TRBV25-1 to TRBJ2-3, with D tentatively TRBD2 (6 bases). Germline CDR1 and CDR2: MGHDK and SYGVNS. V was clipped by 1 base and J by 1 base, with 15 bases between them. The CDR3 covers 17 residues. CDR3 nucleotides: TGTGCCAGCAGTGAATCGGGAGTTTTTTCCCGCACAGATACGCAGTATTTT. Translation: CASSESGVFSRTDTQYF.

This clone occurred a few times. The V call is TRBV5-1, the J call TRBJ2-3; no definite D call. V was pared by 4 bases and J by 1 base, with 7 bases between. Germline CDR1 SGHRS, CDR2 YFSETQ. This CDR3 spans 13 amino acids. The chain's CDR3 is CASSPSRTDTQYF. The CDR3 coding sequence is TGCGCCAGCAGCCCGTCCCGCACAGATACGCAGTATTTT.

The rearrangement uses TRBV6-5 and TRBJ1-1, with D maybe TRBD1 (5 bases). The CDR3 covers 13 residues. Trimming took off 5 bases at V and 1 base at J, with 8 bases between the two ends. CDR1 and CDR2 (germline): MNHEY, SVGAGI. The CDR3 spells CASSTTANTEAFF. The CDR3 region has the DNA TGTGCCAGCAGTACGACAGCGAACACTGAAGCTTTCTTT.

The chain has TRBV11-3 and TRBJ2-7; 8 nucleotides match TRBD2. The CDR3 is made up of 15 amino acids. The germline gives CDR1 SGHNT, CDR2 YENEEA. J lost 2 bases, V lost 1 base, and 4 bases had no gene match. The CDR3 bases are TGTGCCAGCAGCTTAGCTGCGGGGGGCACCTACGAGCAGTACTTC. Translation gives CASSLAAGGTYEQYF.

This clone was counted only a few times. V usage is TRBV6-5 and J usage is TRBJ2-5, with TRBD1 matching 8 bases. CDR3 length equals 13 residues. V gave up 5 bases and J gave up 4 bases; unmatched junction bases: 3. CDR1 and CDR2 from the germline V gene are MNHEY and SVGAGI. The CDR3 DNA sequence: TGTGCCAGCAGTACCGGGACAGGAGAGACCCAGTACTTC. Translation gives CASSTGTGETQYF.

This chain uses TRBV11-3 with TRBJ1-1, with unresolved D. Germline lookup yields CDR1 SGHNT and CDR2 YENEEA. The length of the CDR3 is 15 residues. Trimming removed 6 bases from V and 2 bases from J, with 16 bases in between. The CDR3 nucleotides read TGTGCCAGCAGAGGAGGAGGCGACCTTAACACTGAAGCTTTCTTT. Translation: CASRGGGDLNTEAFF.

V gene TRBV5-1 combines with J gene TRBJ2-7; 8 bases match TRBD1. The V gene's germline CDR1 is SGHRS and CDR2 YFSETQ. This CDR3 comprises 15 residues. J was trimmed by 2 bases and V by 0 bases; bases with no gene match: 4. Written as DNA, the CDR3 is TGCGCCAGCAGCTTGGCGGGACAGGCTGCCTACGAGCAGTACTTC. Translation: CASSLAGQAAYEQYF.

V is TRBV6-4 and J is TRBJ1-6, with 7 bases matching TRBD1. The germline CDR1 and CDR2 sequences are MRHNA and SNTAGT. With V trimmed by 6 bases and J by 7 bases, 6 bases remained unmatched. This CDR3 has 14 residues. The CDR3 loop reads CASSQGVGNSPLHF. CDR3 nucleotides: TGTGCCAGCAGCCAGGGGGTAGGGAATTCACCCCTCCACTTT.

This clone has only a few counts. This sequence joins TRBV7-9 and TRBJ2-7, with D hard to call. The V gene lost 6 bases and the J gene lost 4 bases, with 13 bases spanning the gap. CDR1 SEHNR and CDR2 FQNEAQ come from the germline V gene (reference sequence). The CDR3 is 13 residues long. The CDR3 region has the DNA TGTGCCAGCAGTCCCCGCCAGGCGTACGAGCAGTACTTC. This encodes CASSPRQAYEQYF.

The chain has TRBV28 and TRBJ2-5; TRBD1 agrees at 7 bases. The J call may be mistaken, given a closer DNA end match to TRBJ2-7. CDR3 size: 13 residues. Germline values: CDR1 MDHEN, CDR2 SYDVKM. CDR3 loop: CASSDRVRYEQYF. The CDR3 coding sequence is TGTGCCAGCAGTGACAGGGTACGCTACGAGCAGTACTTC.

The chain has TRBV19 and TRBJ2-5, with D maybe TRBD2 (6 bases). In germline, CDR1 is LNHDA, CDR2 SQIVND (reference sequence). The CDR3 runs 14 residues. Trimming removed 6 bases from V and 4 bases from J, with 15 bases in between. The CDR3 DNA reads TGTGCCAGTAGCCTAGACCCGCGGGGAGAGACCCAGTACTTC. This gives the protein CASSLDPRGETQYF.

The CDR3 nucleotides read TGCAGCACACACAGGCCCGAATATGGCTACACCTTC. This codes for CSTHRPEYGYTF. V and J are TRBV29-1 and TRBJ1-2; tentative D call: TRBD1 (5 bases). CDR1 SQVTM and CDR2 ANQGSEA come from the germline V gene. The CDR3 runs to 12 residues. V lost 8 bases to trimming and J lost 5 bases, with 15 bases between them.